The entry below gives a single T cell receptor beta chain sequence along with its context. The data are from a study of patients and donors after allogeneic stem cell transplantation. TCRdb independently ran MiXCR on the RT-PCR reads; one entry per CDR3 protein. Among roughly 940,000 distinct CDR3 sequences, under 20% were seen once, and the ten largest hold 5% to 6.5%. This CDR3 has 12 residues. Trimming stripped 4 bases from V and 1 base from J, with 3 bases between. Germline V gene data show CDR1 as SGHRS and CDR2 as YFSETQ. The genes are TRBV5-1 and TRBJ2-4, with D uncertain. Sequencing was carried out using blood, either unsorted or a sorted T cell fraction (not recorded which). The source is a human donor who was either an allogeneic HSCT recipient or a stem cell or donor lymphocyte infusion donor (not recorded which). It is not recorded whose cells these are; they may come from a transplant donor. The CDR3 DNA reads TGCGCCAGCAGCCCCGCCAAAAACATTCAGTACTTC. Amino acid sequence: CASSPAKNIQYF. The variable domain in full, with the rest retrieved from reference TRBV5-1 and TRBJ2-4, is KAGVTQTPRYLIKTRGQQVTLSCSPISGHRSVSWYQQTPGQGLQFLFEYFSETQRNKGNFPGRFSGRQFSNSRSEMNVSTLELGDSALYLCASSPAKNIQYFGAGTRLSVL.